This TCR beta chain came from a study of T cells after yellow fever vaccination. Study findings and constraints: The study noted that FACS-sorted repertoires could contain abundant clonotypes contaminating from the bulk population.

Comment on this clonotype: The antigen remains unidentified.

A single record per CDR3 protein comes from TCRdb applying MiXCR to the 5' RACE reads. The sample lists around 610,000 distinct CDR3 sequences; approximately 15% were seen once. The CDR3 runs to 18 residues. Germline V CDR1 and CDR2: LGHNA, YSLEER. V shed 3 bases and J 8 bases; nucleotides not matched to a gene: 17. The chain uses TRBV4-3 and TRBJ1-4; TRBD1 matches at 8 bases. The receptor comes from a man aged 25 to 45 who received the YFV17D yellow fever vaccine. The sequencing used PBMCs, collected on the day of the yellow fever booster vaccination. CDR3 DNA sequence: TGCGCCAGCAGCCATTATCTTCGGAGGACAGGGAGGGACGAAAAACTGTTTTTT. Encoded protein: CASSHYLRRTGRDEKLFF.